The 10 T cell receptor beta chains presented below share a single source sample, sequenced in a study of cytomegalovirus exposure and HLA in healthy donors. TCRdb's table, derived via immunoSEQ multiplex PCR, lists solely in-frame clones and lacks some. There are about 200,000 clones in the sample; 80% to 90% occur only once, and under 15% lies in the top ten. The specimen sequenced was PBMCs. The receptors shown here come from a woman aged 30 to 39 in good health and CMV-seropositive.

There are many counts of this clone. V gene TRBV6-1 combines with J gene TRBJ2-3, with TRBD1 as a possible D gene (5 bases). The V gene lost 2 bases and the J gene lost 10 bases, with 7 bases spanning the gap. CDR1 MNHNS and CDR2 SASEGT come from the germline V gene. The CDR3 consists of 11 residues. The DNA for the CDR3 is TGTGCCAGCAGTGAAACGACAGCGCAGTATTTT. Translation: CASSETTAQYF.

The chain carries TRBV7-9 and TRBJ2-7; TRBD2 matches at 13 bases. The CDR3 is 16 amino acids. The V segment lost 6 bases and the J segment 5 bases; nucleotides outside the gene matches: 10. Germline V gene sequence: CDR1 SEHNR, CDR2 FQNEAQ (reference sequence). The CDR3 DNA follows: TGTGCCAGCAGTCTGGCCGGGACTAGCGGGACCCACGAGCAGTACTTC. Translated, it gives CASSLAGTSGTHEQYF.

This sequence joins TRBV5-4 and TRBJ2-7; perhaps TRBD2 as D (5 bases). This CDR3 region has 16 residues. CDR1 and CDR2 (germline): SGHNT, YYREEE (reference sequence). V lost 0 bases and J lost 2, with 15 bases in between. CDR3 nucleotides: TGTGCCAGCAGCTTGGCCGAGGCTAGAGGGACCTACGAGCAGTACTTC. This gives the protein CASSLAEARGTYEQYF.

The chain carries TRBV5-1 and TRBJ1-1, with 9 bases fitting TRBD1. The germline gives CDR1 SGHRS, CDR2 YFSETQ. The trim removed 2 bases at V and 5 bases at J, leaving 4 bases unmatched. The CDR3 is 14 residues long. CDR3 in DNA: TGCGCCAGCAGCTTCGGGACAGGGTCGACTGAAGCTTTCTTT. Translated, it gives CASSFGTGSTEAFF.

This clone was seen a single time. The gene calls are TRBV18 and TRBJ2-3, with 8 bases matching TRBD2. The V gene end was trimmed by 1 base and the J gene end by 6 bases; junction bases not matched to a gene: 9. This CDR3 has 16 amino acids. Germline CDR1 reads KGHSH; CDR2 reads LQKENI. CDR3 loop: CASSPRAREVGDTQYF. The CDR3 bases are TGTGCCAGCTCACCACGTGCGCGGGAGGTCGGGGATACGCAGTATTTT.

The chain links TRBV5-5 to TRBJ1-2; 11 bases map to TRBD1. Germline CDR1 and CDR2: SGHKS and YYEKEE (reference sequence). This CDR3 contains 15 residues. V dropped 10 bases and J dropped 3; count of bases not matched to a gene: 11. The CDR3 reads CASTDRGRRYYGYTF. For the CDR3, the DNA is TGTGCCTCAACGGACAGGGGGCGCCGGTACTATGGCTACACCTTC.

The V call is TRBV5-1, the J call TRBJ2-3; D may be TRBD1 (5 bases). The CDR3 totals 17 residues. CDR1 and CDR2 from the germline V gene are SGHRS and YFSETQ. Trimming took off 4 bases at V and 2 bases at J, with 20 bases between the two ends. The CDR3 loop is CASSVYTTGANTDTQYF. CDR3 bases: TGCGCCAGCAGCGTGTATACAACAGGAGCCAACACAGATACGCAGTATTTT.

The genes are TRBV15 and TRBJ2-2; TRBD1 is a possible D gene (6 bases). Germline V gives CDR1 LNHNV, CDR2 YYDKDF (reference sequence). V lost 3 bases, J lost 10 bases, and 18 bases lay in between. This CDR3 is built from 15 residues. The CDR3 DNA is TGTGCCACCAGCAGGGTCCCGGGACATTCGGAGGAGCTGTTTTTT. Translated, it gives CATSRVPGHSEELFF.

This CDR3 is CASSLVDGRATYEQYF. The CDR3, as DNA: TGTGCCAGCAGCTTGGTTGACGGCAGGGCGACATACGAGCAGTACTTC. The rearrangement links TRBV7-9 to TRBJ2-7; D is perhaps TRBD1 (5 bases). The CDR3 loop spans 16 amino acids. V shed 3 bases and J shed 4 bases, with 19 bases lying between them. Germline V lookup: CDR1 SEHNR, CDR2 FQNEAQ (reference sequence). Based on the CDR3 plus reference TRBV7-9 and TRBJ2-7, the full variable domain is DTGVSQNPRHKITKRGQNVTFRCDPISEHNRLYWYRQTLGQGPEFLTYFQNEAQLEKSRLLSDRFSAERPKGSFSTLEIQRTEQGDSAMYLCASSLVDGRATYEQYFGPGTRLTVT.

The chain carries TRBV7-9 and TRBJ1-3, with D possibly being TRBD1 (5 bases). This CDR3 has 14 residues. The V end lost 0 bases, the J end lost 9 bases, and 12 bases lay between the germline ends. The germline V gene encodes CDR1 SEHNR and CDR2 FQNEAQ (reference sequence). For the CDR3, the DNA is TGTGCCAGCAGCTTAGCCGACAGCTGGACCACCATATATTTT. This codes for CASSLADSWTTIYF. Full variable domain (rest looked up from reference TRBV7-9 and TRBJ1-3): DTGVSQNPRHKITKRGQNVTFRCDPISEHNRLYWYRQTLGQGPEFLTYFQNEAQLEKSRLLSDRFSAERPKGSFSTLEIQRTEQGDSAMYLCASSLADSWTTIYFGEGSWLTVV.